This entry is about one T cell receptor beta chain. What it binds is not known. The protocol was immunoSEQ multiplex PCR, while the TCRdb copy is restricted to in-frame clones and leaves out a portion. The table lists about 88,000 clones, over 85% of them singletons. The sample belongs to a study of Tregs in tolerant kidney transplant recipients. Study-level points and caveats: Biological reproducibility was not directly addressed in this study. Few patients were studied, so findings need validation in larger groups. Activated donor B cell expansion appeared to reveal the most relevant donor-specific TCRbeta repertoire.

This CDR3 spans 19 amino acids. V lost 6 bases and J lost 0, with 23 bases in between. Looked up from germline, CDR1 is SGHTA and CDR2 is FQGTGA. The material sequenced was CD8+ T cells from blood. The chain is built from TRBV7-3 and TRBJ2-2; no definite D call. This TCR came from a human donor in good health. For the CDR3, the DNA is TGTGCCAGCAGTTACCAGGAACCCGGGTTTTTCCCGAACACCGGGGAGCTGTTTTTT. Its protein is CASSYQEPGFFPNTGELFF.